This T cell receptor beta chain was obtained from a study of response to subunit inactivated influenza vaccine. Overall study results and limits: Only a handful of new T cells, the authors suggested, are recruited with each seasonal influenza vaccination.

One entry per CDR3 protein, called by TCRdb with MiXCR from the RT-PCR reads. The sample has some 500,000 distinct CDR3 sequences, around 13% seen once. There are a few counts of this clonotype. The antigen is not known. The CDR3 spans 15 residues. Trimming at V came to 6 bases and at J to 6 bases, leaving 14 bases not matched to a gene. Germline-derived CDR1 and CDR2 are DFQATT and SNEGSKA (reference sequence). The chain has TRBV20-1 and TRBJ2-1; 7 bases fit TRBD1. This TCR came from a man aged 45-65 years who received an inactivated influenza vaccine. Material: PBMCs from blood, obtained more than 35 days after vaccination. The CDR3 DNA reads as TGCAGTGCCCCGTTAACGAGACAGGGCAGCAATGAGCAGTTCTTC. Translated, it gives CSAPLTRQGSNEQFF.